These 5 T cell receptor beta chains were sequenced from one sample in a study of blood T cell repertoires in COVID-19. This table comes from immunoSEQ multiplex PCR, and its TCRdb copy is limited to in-frame clones, with some not included. This sample carries approximately 220,000 clones, 70% to 90% of them seen once, and the ten largest clones take over 2%. Sequencing was performed on peripheral blood. The receptors here all came from a woman between 45 and 60 years old with acute or convalescent COVID-19.

The chain carries TRBV28 and TRBJ1-2; weak D call: TRBD1 (5 bases). The CDR3 is made up of 16 amino acids. Trimming took 3 bases from V and 6 from J, leaving 20 bases between them. CDR1 is MDHEN, CDR2 SYDVKM, per germline. The CDR3 loop reads CASSFQAGWGRDGYTF. CDR3 DNA sequence: TGTGCCAGCAGTTTTCAGGCAGGGTGGGGTCGGGATGGCTACACCTTC.

In regard to this clone: Additional DNA sequences in this sample encode the identical CDR3. The CDR3 bases are TGTGCCAGCAGCGTAGGAGGAGATACGCAGTATTTT. Protein: CASSVGGDTQYF. The gene calls are TRBV9 and TRBJ2-3, with D uncertain. The CDR3 has 12 amino acids. Looked up from germline, CDR1 is SGDLS and CDR2 is YYNGEE. Trimming removed 0 bases at V and 5 bases at J, with 4 bases between.

This clone appeared a single time. The V call is TRBV18, the J call TRBJ2-1; 8 positions agree with TRBD2. The V gene's germline CDR1 is KGHSH and CDR2 LQKENI. The CDR3 sequence is 16 residues long. V gave up 6 bases and J gave up 7 bases; unmatched junction bases: 14. CDR3 bases: TGTGCCAGCTCTCAAGTAGCGGGGACGTCTAAGAATGAGCAGTTCTTC. Residues: CASSQVAGTSKNEQFF.

The V gene is TRBV5-5, the J gene TRBJ2-6, with a tentative D call TRBD1 (5 bases). Per the germline V gene, CDR1 is SGHKS and CDR2 is YYEKEE (reference sequence). The CDR3 has 13 amino acids. The V end was cut by 2 bases, the J end by 8 bases, with 8 bases between. The CDR3 region is CASSFQGTNVLTF. CDR3 sequence (DNA): TGTGCCAGCAGCTTCCAGGGCACCAACGTCCTGACTTTC.

The chain uses TRBV2 and TRBJ1-6, with 8 bases matching TRBD1. Per germline, CDR1 SNHLY and CDR2 FYNNEI. Trimming removed 4 bases from V and 7 bases from J; junction bases left unmatched: 6. The CDR3 length is 15 residues. CDR3 sequence reads: CASSGGDRGNSPLHF. CDR3 bases: TGTGCCAGCAGTGGGGGCGACAGGGGAAATTCACCCCTCCACTTT.